These 12 T cell receptor beta chains originate from one sample sequenced in a study of shared clonotypes between healthy human individuals. Produced via immunoSEQ multiplex PCR; TCRdb's table is partial and in-frame only. The profile covers fewer than 1.4 million clones, with about 80% appearing a single time and under 0.8% taken by the ten largest. Sequencing used memory CD4+ T cells from PBMCs. Subset here: CD45RA-negative fraction. These receptors came from a man between 18 and 35 years old in good health. Some clones in this sample may be carry-over from other donors' samples.

This clone was counted between two and nine times. The chain uses TRBV6-5 and TRBJ1-2; 7 nucleotides align to TRBD1. V lost 6 bases to trimming and J lost 6 bases; unmatched junction nucleotides: 7. The germline CDR1 and CDR2 sequences are MNHEY and SVGAGI. The CDR3 length is 13 residues. The CDR3 region is CASRQGGGNGYTF. CDR3 bases: TGTGCCAGCAGGCAAGGAGGGGGCAATGGCTACACCTTC.

The genes are TRBV5-8 and TRBJ2-2; D gene uncertain. CDR1 and CDR2 (germline): SGHTS, YDEGEE. The germline V and J ends were trimmed by 2 bases and 5 bases, with 7 bases remaining between them. CDR3 size: 13 residues. The CDR3 is CASSFPETGELFF. CDR3 nucleotides: TGTGCCAGCAGCTTTCCGGAAACCGGGGAGCTGTTTTTT.

This clone was seen a single time. The chain recombines TRBV5-1 with TRBJ1-2; 7 nucleotides align to TRBD1. Germline lookup yields CDR1 SGHRS and CDR2 YFSETQ. With 0 bases clipped from V and 6 bases from J, the junction kept 8 bases outside the gene matches. The CDR3 consists of 15 residues. CDR3 protein: CASSLAARQGDGYTF. CDR3 DNA sequence: TGCGCCAGCAGCTTGGCCGCTAGACAGGGTGATGGCTACACCTTC. The entire variable domain, with the rest obtained from reference TRBV5-1 and TRBJ1-2, is as follows: KAGVTQTPRYLIKTRGQQVTLSCSPISGHRSVSWYQQTPGQGLQFLFEYFSETQRNKGNFPGRFSGRQFSNSRSEMNVSTLELGDSALYLCASSLAARQGDGYTFGSGTRLTVV.

The chain couples TRBV15 to TRBJ1-5, with 9 bases identical to TRBD1. V gave up 6 bases and J gave up 2 bases; unmatched junction bases: 5. The CDR3 consists of 15 residues. The germline gives CDR1 LNHNV, CDR2 YYDKDF (reference sequence). CDR3 in amino acids: CATSPRDRGNQPQHF. CDR3 in DNA: TGTGCCACCAGTCCCCGGGACAGGGGCAATCAGCCCCAGCATTTT.

The chain joins TRBV19 to TRBJ2-7, with TRBD1 matching 9 bases. The CDR3 extends over 15 amino acids. Germline V lookup: CDR1 LNHDA, CDR2 SQIVND (reference sequence). V lost 7 bases and J lost 5; bases outside the gene matches: 12. The chain's CDR3 is CASIPSGTGINEQYF. The CDR3 DNA reads TGTGCCAGTATCCCCTCCGGGACAGGGATCAACGAGCAGTACTTC.

V usage is TRBV27 and J usage is TRBJ1-3; no clear D gene. V was pared by 5 bases and J by 3 bases, with 2 bases between. The germline CDR1 and CDR2 sequences are MNHEY and SMNVEV (reference sequence). The CDR3 sequence is 11 residues long. The CDR3 bases are TGTGCCAGCAGTCGTGGAAACACCATATATTTT. Amino acids: CASSRGNTIYF.

The chain is built from TRBV10-3 and TRBJ2-3; the D gene is possibly TRBD1 (6 bases). V lost 2 bases and J lost 9, with 12 bases in between. CDR1 is ENHRY and CDR2 is SYGVKD in the germline V gene. This CDR3 has 13 residues. The CDR3 sequence: CAISETQGYTQYF. The CDR3 DNA is TGTGCCATCAGTGAGACCCAGGGGTACACGCAGTATTTT.

Of note for this clone: The conserved final phenylalanine or tryptophan is absent from the CDR3, which likely points to a read error. Because the CDR3's place on the DNA is in doubt, the DNA is left out and the CDR3 is given as listed by TCRdb. The chain links TRBV5-5 to TRBJ2-7; TRBD2 is the table's D call and was not checked against the DNA. The CDR3 is 14 amino acids in total, end residues counted. Germline CDR1 SGHKS, CDR2 YYEKEE (reference sequence). CDR3 residues: CASSTSGTSGRESL.

Here the CDR3 reads CASTPSVGAEAFF. The CDR3 nucleotides are TGTGCCAGCACCCCATCAGTCGGCGCTGAAGCTTTCTTT. The chain recombines TRBV2 with TRBJ1-1; D gene ambiguous. Trimming left V 7 bases short and J 6 bases short, with 15 bases between. The V gene's germline CDR1 is SNHLY and CDR2 FYNNEI. CDR3 length: 13 amino acids.

In the case of this clone: A much more abundant neighbour one base away suggests this may be a read error. The sample has other DNA sequences that encode this CDR3 too. This rearrangement joins TRBV5-1 to TRBJ2-2; TRBD2 aligns across 10 bases. The germline gives CDR1 SGHRS, CDR2 YFSETQ. With V trimmed by 0 bases and J by 4 bases, 3 bases remained unmatched. CDR3 length equals 16 residues. In DNA form, the CDR3 reads TGCGCCAGCAGCTTGGCCAGCGGGAGGGCCACCGGGGAGCTGTTTTTT. Encoded protein: CASSLASGRATGELFF.

This clone was counted many times. J is TRBJ2-7 and V is TRBV5-1, with no clear D. The CDR3 has 13 amino acids. Trimming removed 1 base from V and 12 bases from J, with 17 bases in between. Germline V gene lookup returns CDR1 SGHRS and CDR2 YFSETQ. The CDR3, as DNA: TGCGCCAGCAGCTTGACCCTAAGATCCACCGCGTACTTC. As protein: CASSLTLRSTAYF.

The chain has TRBV11-2 and TRBJ2-1; 10 bases are a match to TRBD1. There are 15 residues in the CDR3. The V segment lost 1 base and the J segment 8 bases; nucleotides outside the gene matches: 5. The germline V gene has CDR1 SGHAT and CDR2 FQNNGV. CDR3: CASSLVGQGYDEQFF. The CDR3 region has the DNA TGTGCCAGCAGCTTAGTGGGACAGGGGTACGATGAGCAGTTCTTC.